A single sample gave rise to the 15 T cell receptor beta chains below, sequenced in a study of shared clonotypes between healthy human individuals. TCRdb's copy holds only in-frame clones and misses some; the assay was immunoSEQ multiplex PCR. Of approximately 1.4 million clones listed, around 98% are singletons. Source material: naive CD4+ T cells sorted from blood. Subset denoted: CD45RA+ positively selected. These receptors originate from a man between 25 and 39 years old in good health.

J is TRBJ1-2 and V is TRBV19; TRBD1 aligns across 7 bases. CDR1 LNHDA and CDR2 SQIVND come from the germline V gene (reference sequence). The CDR3 consists of 15 residues. With 7 bases clipped from V and 0 bases from J, the junction kept 8 bases outside the gene matches. The DNA of the CDR3 is TGTGCCAGTACCCTTAGTGGGACAGCTAACTATGGCTACACCTTC. Protein product: CASTLSGTANYGYTF.

V is TRBV18 and J is TRBJ1-5; TRBD1 agrees at 7 bases. The V gene's germline CDR1 is KGHSH and CDR2 LQKENI. V was pared by 4 bases and J by 3 bases, with 3 bases of the junction left unmatched. CDR3 size: 14 residues. DNA of the CDR3: TGTGCCAGCTCACGGGGACAGCCCAATCAGCCCCAGCATTTT. Translation gives CASSRGQPNQPQHF.

The CDR3 reads CATSSIQGARGNQPQHF. The CDR3 DNA sequence: TGTGCCACCAGCAGTATACAGGGGGCCAGGGGCAATCAGCCCCAGCATTTT. The chain couples TRBV15 to TRBJ1-5, with 9 bases matching TRBD1. Trimming cost V 3 bases and J 2 bases; bases outside gene matches: 8. The CDR3 loop spans 17 amino acids. Germline CDR1 and CDR2: LNHNV and YYDKDF (reference sequence).

This clone occurred once. V is TRBV7-9 and J is TRBJ2-7, with 8 bases that match TRBD2. Looked up from germline, CDR1 is SEHNR and CDR2 is FQNEAQ (reference sequence). This CDR3 is 15 amino acids long. V shed 4 bases, J shed 2 bases, and the junction held 7 bases outside the gene matches. CDR3 protein: CASSYSELAAYEQYF. The CDR3 nucleotides read TGTGCCAGCAGCTACTCCGAACTAGCGGCCTACGAGCAGTACTTC. The variable domain in full, with the rest retrieved from reference TRBV7-9 and TRBJ2-7, is DTGVSQNPRHKITKRGQNVTFRCDPISEHNRLYWYRQTLGQGPEFLTYFQNEAQLEKSRLLSDRFSAERPKGSFSTLEIQRTEQGDSAMYLCASSYSELAAYEQYFGPGTRLTVT.

V gene TRBV5-4 combines with J gene TRBJ2-7; 12 bases line up with TRBD2. Germline trimming cut 5 bases from V and 2 bases from J; bases unmatched to any gene: 11. Germline loops: CDR1 SGHNT, CDR2 YYREEE (reference sequence). The CDR3 consists of 17 residues. CDR3 DNA sequence: TGTGCCAGCAGTCCAGGTACTAGCGGGGGGACCCCCTACGAGCAGTACTTC. It specifies CASSPGTSGGTPYEQYF.

The V and J genes are TRBV5-1 and TRBJ1-5, with D possibly being TRBD1 (5 bases). Germline CDR1 reads SGHRS; CDR2 reads YFSETQ. V lost 8 bases to trimming and J lost 4 bases, with 13 bases between them. The CDR3 runs to 13 residues. The CDR3 DNA reads TGCGCCAGTAGCAGGGAGTTGAATCAGCCCCAGCATTTT. Protein: CASSRELNQPQHF.

Concerning this clone itself: An end of the junction does not agree with germline; a read error may underlie this. Here the CDR3 reads CASSLTRPLF. The CDR3 region has the DNA TGTGCCAGCAGCCTAACGCGACCTCTCTTT. The chain has TRBV6-1 and TRBJ1-1; D is ambiguous. The CDR3 has 10 residues. Germline CDR1 and CDR2: MNHNS and SASEGT.

This chain joins TRBV7-2 and TRBJ2-7; 11 bases map to TRBD1. J was trimmed by 2 bases and V by 5 bases; bases with no gene match: 8. This CDR3 is built from 16 residues. Germline V CDR1 and CDR2: SGHTA, FQGNSA. CDR3 amino acids: CASSRTGQGATYEQYF. The CDR3 bases are TGTGCCAGCAGCCGTACTGGACAGGGGGCAACCTACGAGCAGTACTTC.

This chain connects TRBV25-1 to TRBJ1-5, with 9 bases aligning to TRBD1. Germline loops: CDR1 MGHDK, CDR2 SYGVNS. The CDR3 sequence is 14 residues long. V lost 8 bases and J lost 7; bases outside the gene matches: 9. CDR3 sequence (DNA): TGTGCCAGCGGGTCGACAGGGGGGGGACAGCCCCAGCATTTT. Residues: CASGSTGGGQPQHF. The full variable domain, its missing parts supplied by reference TRBV25-1 and TRBJ1-5, is EADIYQTPRYLVIGTGKKITLECSQTMGHDKMYWYQQDPGMELHLIHYSYGVNSTEKGDLSSESTVSRIRTEHFPLTLESARPSHTSQYLCASGSTGGGQPQHFGDGTRLSIL.

The genes are TRBV10-3 and TRBJ1-5, with D uncertain. From germline, CDR1 is ENHRY and CDR2 SYGVKD. V was trimmed by 0 bases and J by 3 bases, leaving 9 bases between them. The CDR3 is made up of 15 amino acids. CDR3 DNA sequence: TGTGCCATCAGTGAGTCGAAGGGATTCAATCAGCCCCAGCATTTT. Translating it yields CAISESKGFNQPQHF.

The gene calls are TRBV5-6 and TRBJ2-5; 9 bases are a match to TRBD1. V lost 4 bases, J lost 1 base, and 14 bases stayed unmatched. The length of the CDR3 is 18 residues. Germline CDR1 and CDR2: SGHDT and YYEEEE. CDR3 nucleotides: TGTGCCAGCAGCATTAGACAGGGGGTCGCCTACGGCCAAGAGACCCAGTACTTC. As protein: CASSIRQGVAYGQETQYF. Filled out from reference TRBV5-6 and TRBJ2-5, the complete variable domain reads DAGVTQSPTHLIKTRGQQVTLRCSPKSGHDTVSWYQQALGQGPQFIFQYYEEEERQRGNFPDRFSGHQFPNYSSELNVNALLLGDSALYLCASSIRQGVAYGQETQYFGPGTRLLVL.

The V call is TRBV19, the J call TRBJ2-7; tentative D call: TRBD2 (6 bases). V was clipped by 4 bases and J by 0 bases, with 13 bases between them. Germline CDR1 LNHDA, CDR2 SQIVND (reference sequence). The CDR3 extends over 15 amino acids. In DNA form, the CDR3 reads TGTGCCAGTAGTAGACCCGGGACTTCCTCCTACGAGCAGTACTTC. It is translated as CASSRPGTSSYEQYF.

The V and J genes are TRBV4-3 and TRBJ2-7, with TRBD2 identical over 10 bases. The CDR3 runs to 19 residues. Germline V gives CDR1 LGHNA, CDR2 YSLEER. Trimming cost V 1 base and J 4 bases; bases outside gene matches: 16. The CDR3 nucleotides read TGCGCCAGCAGCCAAGGGGGGCAGGGGACGAGCGGGAGGGAGTACGAGCAGTACTTC. Protein sequence: CASSQGGQGTSGREYEQYF.

The chain joins TRBV2 to TRBJ1-5, with D tentatively TRBD1 (6 bases). V was shortened by 8 bases and J by 9 bases, with 17 bases between the two germline ends. The CDR3 consists of 13 residues. The germline gives CDR1 SNHLY, CDR2 FYNNEI. CDR3 protein: CASCGQLVGPQHF. CDR3 bases: TGTGCCAGCTGTGGACAGTTGGTTGGGCCCCAGCATTTT.

This chain connects TRBV18 to TRBJ1-2, with D perhaps matching TRBD1 (5 bases). V lost 2 bases to trimming and J lost 2 bases, with 15 bases between them. In germline, CDR1 is KGHSH, CDR2 LQKENI. The CDR3 extends over 16 amino acids. The CDR3 here is CASSPSSQGTNYGYTF. Written as DNA, the CDR3 is TGTGCCAGCTCACCAAGCTCCCAGGGTACCAACTATGGCTACACCTTC.